This entry features one T cell receptor (beta chain) sequence. The antigen is not known. TCRdb ran MiXCR on the reads and lists one entry per CDR3 protein. The table has fewer than 300,000 distinct CDR3 sequences, about 26% seen once. This sample stems from a study of T cell repertoires in cytomegalovirus infection. About the research overall: Public TCR beta signatures provided an indication of both CMV infection and a matching HLA type. General study results and limits: Carriers of CMV plus the relevant HLA were identified by cumulative public TCR beta family frequency. Across the ex vivo response, the dominant clonotypes were HLA-C-restricted CMV-specific TCR beta clonotypes.

Per germline, CDR1 MNHNY and CDR2 SVGAGI (reference sequence). The V end lost 3 bases, the J end lost 1 base, and 10 bases lay between the germline ends. There are 14 residues in the CDR3. The sequenced sample consisted of PBMCs. The sequence was obtained from a human donor in good health (CMV status not recorded). Some clones in this sample may be carry-over from other donors' samples. The chain recombines TRBV6-6 with TRBJ2-7, with D perhaps assigned TRBD1 or TRBD2 (5 bases each). The DNA for the CDR3 is TGTGCCAGCAGTTATCGTGGGGGATCCTACGAGCAGTACTTC. Translation: CASSYRGGSYEQYF.